This T cell receptor beta chain was observed in a study of cytomegalovirus exposure and HLA in healthy donors. Study-wide background: The early release's HLA-typed donors yielded about 85 million unique TCRs. Study-level points and caveats: Donors were assumed by presence/absence analyses to have roughly uniform sequencing depth. One later analysis reportedly identified an Asian-associated ancestry cluster that showed fewer N-insertions than the roughly 600-donor mean. Cytomegalovirus-associated TCR beta chains were listed, numbering 164.

A remark on this clone: Its target is not known.

Trimming cost V 0 bases and J 0 bases, with 21 bases left between them. The CDR3 is 20 amino acids. The germline V gene has CDR1 LGHNA and CDR2 YNFKEQ. This PCR relied on a set of 60 Vbeta primers and 13 Jbeta primers. Here immunoSEQ multiplex PCR was the method, and the copy in TCRdb shows in-frame clones only, minus some. The sample lists 100,000 to 150,000 clones, around 75% seen once, with less than 9.5% in the top ten. Sequencing input: PBMCs. The TCR comes from a woman in her forties or fifties in good health and CMV-seropositive. This chain links TRBV4-2 with TRBJ1-3; weak D call: TRBD1 (5 bases). The CDR3 coding sequence is TGTGCCAGCAGCCAAGATAGGACTACAGGAGAAGCCATCTCTGGAAACACCATATATTTT. Amino acids: CASSQDRTTGEAISGNTIYF.